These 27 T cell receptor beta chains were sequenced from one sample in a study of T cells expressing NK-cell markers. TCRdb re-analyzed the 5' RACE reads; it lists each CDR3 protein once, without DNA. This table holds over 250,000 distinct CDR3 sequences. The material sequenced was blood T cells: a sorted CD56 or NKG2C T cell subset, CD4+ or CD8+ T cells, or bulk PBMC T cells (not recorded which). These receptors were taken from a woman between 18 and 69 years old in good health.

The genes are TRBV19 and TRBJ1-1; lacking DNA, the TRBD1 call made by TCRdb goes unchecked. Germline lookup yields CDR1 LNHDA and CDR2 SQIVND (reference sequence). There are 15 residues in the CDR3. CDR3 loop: CASSQYQGTGTEAFF. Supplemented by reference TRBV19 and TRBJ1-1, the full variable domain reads DGGITQSPKYLFRKEGQNVTLSCEQNLNHDAMYWYRQDPGQGLRLIYYSQIVNDFQKGDIAEGYSVSREKKESFPLTVTSAQKNPTAFYLCASSQYQGTGTEAFFGQGTRLTVV.

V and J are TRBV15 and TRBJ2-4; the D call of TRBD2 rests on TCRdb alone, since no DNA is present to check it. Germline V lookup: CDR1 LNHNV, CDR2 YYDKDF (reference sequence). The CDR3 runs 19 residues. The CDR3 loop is CATSRDVGLAGIDKNIQYF.

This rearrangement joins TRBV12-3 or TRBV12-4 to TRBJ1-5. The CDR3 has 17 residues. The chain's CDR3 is CASSFERIQGSNQPQHF.

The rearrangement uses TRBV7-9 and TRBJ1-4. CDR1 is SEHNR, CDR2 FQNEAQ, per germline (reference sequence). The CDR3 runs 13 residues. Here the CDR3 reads CASQRGVNEKLFF.

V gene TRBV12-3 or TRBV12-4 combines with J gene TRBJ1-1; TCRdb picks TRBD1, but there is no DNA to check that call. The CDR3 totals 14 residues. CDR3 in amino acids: CASSSGNLNTEAFF.

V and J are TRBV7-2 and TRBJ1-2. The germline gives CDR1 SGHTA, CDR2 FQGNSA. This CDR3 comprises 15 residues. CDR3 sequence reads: CASSLLIERPTADTF.

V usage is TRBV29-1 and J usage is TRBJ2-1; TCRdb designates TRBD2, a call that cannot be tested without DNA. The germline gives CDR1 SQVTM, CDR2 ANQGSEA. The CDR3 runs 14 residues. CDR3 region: CSVGWLAGGNEQFF.

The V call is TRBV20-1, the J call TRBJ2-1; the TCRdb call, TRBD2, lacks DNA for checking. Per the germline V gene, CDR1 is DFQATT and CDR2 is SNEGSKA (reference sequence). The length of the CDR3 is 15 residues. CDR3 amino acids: CSAGGTLVFHNEQFF.

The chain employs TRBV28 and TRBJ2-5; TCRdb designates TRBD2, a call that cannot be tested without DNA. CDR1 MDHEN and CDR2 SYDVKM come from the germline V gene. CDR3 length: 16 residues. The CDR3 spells CASSGTSGRARETQYF.

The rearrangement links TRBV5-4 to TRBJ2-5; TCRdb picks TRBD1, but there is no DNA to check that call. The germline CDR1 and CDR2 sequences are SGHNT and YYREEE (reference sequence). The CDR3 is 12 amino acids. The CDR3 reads CASTPTGETQYF. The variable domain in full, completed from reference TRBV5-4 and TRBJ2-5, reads ETGVTQSPTHLIKTRGQQVTLRCSSQSGHNTVSWYQQALGQGPQFIFQYYREEENGRGNFPPRFSGLQFPNYSSELNVNALELDDSALYLCASTPTGETQYFGPGTRLLVL.

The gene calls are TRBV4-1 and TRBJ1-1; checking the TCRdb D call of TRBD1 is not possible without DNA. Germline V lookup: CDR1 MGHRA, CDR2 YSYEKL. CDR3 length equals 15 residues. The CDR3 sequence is CASSQAPYERTEAFF.

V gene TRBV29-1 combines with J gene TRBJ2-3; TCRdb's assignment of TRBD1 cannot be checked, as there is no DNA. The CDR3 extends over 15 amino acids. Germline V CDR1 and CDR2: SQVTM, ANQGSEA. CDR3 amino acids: CSVGKSSQGTDTQYF.

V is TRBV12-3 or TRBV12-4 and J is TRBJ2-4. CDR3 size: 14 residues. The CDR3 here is CASSFFGRTNIQYF.

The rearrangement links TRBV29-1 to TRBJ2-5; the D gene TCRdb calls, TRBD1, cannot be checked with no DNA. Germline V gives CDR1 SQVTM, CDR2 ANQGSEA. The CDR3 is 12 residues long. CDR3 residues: CSARGTERPQYF.

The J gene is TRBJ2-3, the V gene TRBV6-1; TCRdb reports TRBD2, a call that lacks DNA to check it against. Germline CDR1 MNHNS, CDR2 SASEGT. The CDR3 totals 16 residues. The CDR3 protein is CASSSSGLAVTDTQYF.

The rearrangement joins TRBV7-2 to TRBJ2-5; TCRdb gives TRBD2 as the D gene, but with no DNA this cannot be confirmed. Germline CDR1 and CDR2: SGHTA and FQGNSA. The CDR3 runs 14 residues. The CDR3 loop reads CASRRGGDQETQYF.

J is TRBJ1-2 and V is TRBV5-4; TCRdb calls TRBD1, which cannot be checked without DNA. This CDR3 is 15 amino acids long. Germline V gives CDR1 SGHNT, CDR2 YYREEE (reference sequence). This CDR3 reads CASSTRQGDYYGYTF.

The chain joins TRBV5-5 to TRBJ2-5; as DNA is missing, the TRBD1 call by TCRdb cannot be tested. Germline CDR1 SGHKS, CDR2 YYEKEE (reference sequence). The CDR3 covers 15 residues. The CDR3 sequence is CASSTLGTPEETQYF.

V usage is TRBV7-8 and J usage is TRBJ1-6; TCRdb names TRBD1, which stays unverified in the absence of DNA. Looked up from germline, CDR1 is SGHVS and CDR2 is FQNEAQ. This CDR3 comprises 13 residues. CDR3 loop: CASTTGLGSPLHF.

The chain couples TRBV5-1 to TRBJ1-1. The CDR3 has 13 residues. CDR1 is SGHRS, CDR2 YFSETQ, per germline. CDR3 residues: CASTLGGNTEAFF.

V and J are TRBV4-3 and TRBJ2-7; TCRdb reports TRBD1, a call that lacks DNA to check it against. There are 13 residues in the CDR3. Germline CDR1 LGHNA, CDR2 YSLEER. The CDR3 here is CASSQEFRTEQYF.

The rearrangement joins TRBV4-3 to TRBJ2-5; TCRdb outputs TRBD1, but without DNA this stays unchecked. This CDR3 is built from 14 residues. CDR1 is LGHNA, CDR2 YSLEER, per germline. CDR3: CASSQATGVETQYF.

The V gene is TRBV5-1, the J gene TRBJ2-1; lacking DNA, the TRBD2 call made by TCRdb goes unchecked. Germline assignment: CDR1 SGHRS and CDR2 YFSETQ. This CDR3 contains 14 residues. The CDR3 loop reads CASSFHREGNEQFF.

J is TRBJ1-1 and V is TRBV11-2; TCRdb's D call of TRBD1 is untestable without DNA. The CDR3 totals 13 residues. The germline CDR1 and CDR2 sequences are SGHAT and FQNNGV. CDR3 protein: CASKLQGETEAFF. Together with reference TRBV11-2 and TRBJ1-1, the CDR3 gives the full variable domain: EAGVAQSPRYKIIEKRQSVAFWCNPISGHATLYWYQQILGQGPKLLIQFQNNGVVDDSQLPKDRFSAERLKGVDSTLKIQPAKLEDSAVYLCASKLQGETEAFFGQGTRLTVV.

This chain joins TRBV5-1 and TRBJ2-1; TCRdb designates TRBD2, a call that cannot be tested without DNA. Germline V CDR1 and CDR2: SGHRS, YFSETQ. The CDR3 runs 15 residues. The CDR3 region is CATRTSGISGLEQFF.

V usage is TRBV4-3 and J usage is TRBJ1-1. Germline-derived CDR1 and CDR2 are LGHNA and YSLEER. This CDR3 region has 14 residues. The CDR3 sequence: CASSQVGSYTEAFF.

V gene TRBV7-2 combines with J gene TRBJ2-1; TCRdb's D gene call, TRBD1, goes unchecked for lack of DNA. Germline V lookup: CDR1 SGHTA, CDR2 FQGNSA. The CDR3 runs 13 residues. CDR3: CASRNTGGNEQFF.